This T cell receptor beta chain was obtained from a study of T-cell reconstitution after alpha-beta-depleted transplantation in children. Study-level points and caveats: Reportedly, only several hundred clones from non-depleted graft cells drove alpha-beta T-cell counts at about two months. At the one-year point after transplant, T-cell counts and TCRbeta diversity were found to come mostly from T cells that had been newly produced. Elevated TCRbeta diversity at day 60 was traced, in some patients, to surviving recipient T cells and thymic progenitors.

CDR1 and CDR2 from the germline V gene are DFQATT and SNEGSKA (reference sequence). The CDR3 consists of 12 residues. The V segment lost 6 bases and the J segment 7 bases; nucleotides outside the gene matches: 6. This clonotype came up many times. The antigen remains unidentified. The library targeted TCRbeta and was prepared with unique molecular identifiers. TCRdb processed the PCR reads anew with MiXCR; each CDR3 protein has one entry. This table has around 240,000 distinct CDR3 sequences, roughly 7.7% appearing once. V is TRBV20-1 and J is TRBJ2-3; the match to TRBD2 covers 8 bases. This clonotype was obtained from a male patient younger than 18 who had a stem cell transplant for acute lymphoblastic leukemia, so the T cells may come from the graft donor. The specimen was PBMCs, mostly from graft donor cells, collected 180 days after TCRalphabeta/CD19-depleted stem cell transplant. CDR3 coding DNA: TGCAGTGCCGAAAGGACTAGCAATACGCAGTATTTT. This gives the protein CSAERTSNTQYF.